The 25 T cell receptor beta chains below were found in one sample sequenced in a study of regulatory T cells in long-lasting Graves disease. Time point in this sample: persistent/refractory GD, antithyroid drugs over 5 years with positive TRAb. RNA extracted from PBMCs served as the sequencing template. Arm-PCR of CDR3 regions and iRepertoire HTBI primers were used to build TCR beta libraries. TCRdb re-called the multiplex PCR reads through MiXCR, storing one row per CDR3 protein. The sample includes 430,000 or so distinct CDR3 sequences, 21% of them seen just once. The sequences come from peripheral blood mononuclear cells (PBMCs), collected when the disease was refractory, from a patient treated with antithyroid drugs. The receptors come from a female donor with Graves disease.

This clonotype came up a few times. The chain links TRBV7-3 to TRBJ2-5; 7 nucleotides align to TRBD1. The germline CDR1 and CDR2 sequences are SGHTA and FQGTGA. The CDR3 extends over 14 amino acids. The junction had 8 bases not matched to a gene; V was cut back by 5 bases and J by 5 bases. In nucleotides, the CDR3 is TGTGCCAGCAGCCAAACAGGGGCGAGGGAGACCCAGTACTTC. Residues: CASSQTGARETQYF.

This clonotype was seen ten or more times. The chain is built from TRBV25-1 and TRBJ1-5; a possible D gene is TRBD1 (6 bases). Germline assignment: CDR1 MGHDK and CDR2 SYGVNS. With 8 bases removed from V and 3 bases from J, the gap between germline ends came to 14 bases. The CDR3 covers 14 residues. CDR3 amino acids: CASEGGSNNQPQHF. The CDR3 DNA reads TGTGCCAGCGAGGGGGGGAGTAACAATCAGCCCCAGCATTTT.

The chain employs TRBV19 and TRBJ1-2; D gene unclear. Germline V gives CDR1 LNHDA, CDR2 SQIVND (reference sequence). V lost 3 bases, J lost 5 bases, and 7 bases lay in between. There are 12 residues in the CDR3. Written as DNA, the CDR3 is TGTGCCAGTAGTATCCCCCCTTATGGCTACACCTTC. It yields the protein CASSIPPYGYTF. The complete variable domain, with remaining parts taken from reference TRBV19 and TRBJ1-2, reads DGGITQSPKYLFRKEGQNVTLSCEQNLNHDAMYWYRQDPGQGLRLIYYSQIVNDFQKGDIAEGYSVSREKKESFPLTVTSAQKNPTAFYLCASSIPPYGYTFGSGTRLTVV.

The CDR3 sequence is CASSAPLGQSSGNTIYF. In DNA form, the CDR3 reads TGTGCCAGCAGCGCACCCCTGGGACAGAGCTCTGGAAACACCATATATTTT. The J gene is TRBJ1-3, the V gene TRBV9, with 7 bases aligning to TRBD1. V dropped 3 bases and J dropped 0; count of bases not matched to a gene: 9. The V gene's germline CDR1 is SGDLS and CDR2 YYNGEE. CDR3 length: 17 amino acids.

About this clonotype itself: Likely a read error: the CDR3 ends without its conserved phenylalanine or tryptophan. This chain connects TRBV6-1 to TRBJ1-1; no firm D call. Per the germline V gene, CDR1 is MNHNS and CDR2 is SASEGT. Trimming removed 6 bases at V and 11 bases at J, with 19 bases between. The CDR3 sequence is 13 residues long. The CDR3 nucleotides read TGTGCCAGCAGCCTTAAAGCCGGCTCCGGTGCTTTCTCT. This gives the protein CASSLKAGSGAFS.

This clonotype was recorded many times. The V and J genes are TRBV24-1 and TRBJ1-5; TRBD1 aligns across 9 bases. The V and J ends lost 4 bases and 4 bases, in that order; junction bases with no gene match: 10. In germline, CDR1 is KGHDR, CDR2 SFDVKD. The CDR3 spans 17 residues. The CDR3 loop reads CATSESGTGYRNQPQHF. CDR3 nucleotides: TGTGCCACCAGTGAATCCGGGACAGGGTATCGGAATCAGCCCCAGCATTTT.

The V call is TRBV27, the J call TRBJ2-7; D is perhaps TRBD1 (5 bases). Germline V CDR1 and CDR2: MNHEY, SMNVEV (reference sequence). Between the trimmed V and J ends, which lost 0 bases and 4 bases, there was a span of 13 bases. The CDR3 is made up of 15 amino acids. The chain's CDR3 is CASSLSGAGSYEQYF. The CDR3 DNA is TGTGCCAGCAGTTTATCAGGGGCAGGTTCGTACGAGCAGTACTTC.

The rearrangement joins TRBV18 to TRBJ2-7; possibly TRBD2 for D (6 bases). This CDR3 is 15 amino acids long. Germline assignment: CDR1 KGHSH and CDR2 LQKENI. V lost 3 bases and J lost 5, with 17 bases in between. CDR3 in amino acids: CASSPVSRGGDEQYF. DNA for the CDR3: TGTGCCAGCTCACCCGTCTCGAGGGGAGGCGACGAGCAGTACTTC.

With respect to this clonotype: A much larger clone lies a single base off, so this may be a read error. The chain couples TRBV28 to TRBJ2-4; tentatively, D is TRBD2 (7 bases). Looked up from germline, CDR1 is MDHEN and CDR2 is SYDVKM. The length of the CDR3 is 16 residues. Written as DNA, the CDR3 is TGTGCCTGCAGTCCCTCGACTAGAGGGGGGGGTCACATTCAGTACTTC. Protein sequence: CACSPSTRGGGHIQYF.

In this sample, this clonotype turned up many times. This chain connects TRBV3-1 to TRBJ2-5; D possibly corresponds to TRBD2 (6 bases). Germline-derived CDR1 and CDR2 are LGHDT and YNNKEL (reference sequence). The V end was cut by 1 base, the J end by 3 bases, with 21 bases between. The CDR3 covers 18 residues. CDR3 nucleotides: TGTGCCAGCAGCCAAGGTCGGGAGCATATCCGAGGGGAAGAGACCCAGTACTTC. It specifies CASSQGREHIRGEETQYF.

This clonotype occurred many times. CDR3: CASSSGAGGARGNQPQHF. Written as DNA, the CDR3 is TGTGCCAGCAGCTCGGGGGCTGGGGGGGCTAGGGGCAATCAGCCCCAGCATTTT. This rearrangement joins TRBV7-8 to TRBJ1-5; D is possibly TRBD1 (6 bases). Trimming removed 4 bases at V and 2 bases at J, with 21 bases between. Germline V gene lookup returns CDR1 SGHVS and CDR2 FQNEAQ. This CDR3 spans 18 amino acids.

This clonotype occurred many times. The rearrangement links TRBV28 to TRBJ1-6, with D possibly being TRBD1 (5 bases). CDR1 and CDR2 (germline): MDHEN, SYDVKM. The CDR3 has 15 amino acids. The ends were cut back, 4 bases at V and 4 bases at J, with 11 bases in the middle. Here the CDR3 reads CASSSGSDYNSPLHF. CDR3 DNA: TGTGCCAGCAGTTCAGGGTCGGATTATAATTCACCCCTCCACTTT.

In regard to this clonotype: Given the absence of the conserved phenylalanine or tryptophan at the CDR3 end, a read error is likely. The rearrangement uses TRBV20-1 and TRBJ2-7; D call uncertain. The DNA end is more similar to TRBJ2-1, so the J call may be wrong. This CDR3 has 14 residues. Per the germline V gene, CDR1 is DFQATT and CDR2 is SNEGSKA (reference sequence). CDR3 amino acids: CSASPMGTGNEQFL. For the CDR3, the DNA is TGCAGTGCTAGCCCGATGGGAACCGGGAATGAGCAGTTCCTC.

This clonotype was picked up a small number of times. The chain combines TRBV20-1 with TRBJ1-1, with unresolved D. Per germline, CDR1 DFQATT and CDR2 SNEGSKA (reference sequence). Trimming shortened V by 4 bases and J by 0 bases, and 6 bases separated the two germline ends. The CDR3 contains 12 residues. In nucleotides, the CDR3 is TGCAGTGCTAAAAACATGAACACTGAAGCTTTCTTT. Protein: CSAKNMNTEAFF.

J is TRBJ1-1 and V is TRBV4-2; D gene ambiguous. The V and J ends lost 3 bases and 8 bases respectively, with 13 bases between them. The length of the CDR3 is 13 residues. Germline CDR1 is LGHNA and CDR2 is YNFKEQ. The CDR3 bases are TGTGCCAGCAGCCAGGGTTTTCTGGCGGAAGCTTTCTTT. This translates into CASSQGFLAEAFF.

This clonotype was observed a few times. This chain connects TRBV3-1 to TRBJ1-1; the D is unclear. Looked up from germline, CDR1 is LGHDT and CDR2 is YNNKEL (reference sequence). This CDR3 has 13 residues. The V end was cut by 4 bases, the J end by 10 bases, with 16 bases between. CDR3 sequence reads: CASSLRARRGAFF. CDR3 nucleotides: TGTGCCAGCAGCCTCCGGGCCAGACGGGGAGCTTTCTTT.

This clonotype has just a few counts. The CDR3 region has the DNA TGTGCCAGTAGTATGAGTTTGGGCTTCCGCGACCCTAACACCGGGGAGCTGTTTTTT. It yields the protein CASSMSLGFRDPNTGELFF. This chain connects TRBV19 to TRBJ2-2; no definite D call. Trimming cost V 3 bases and J 2 bases, with 22 bases left between them. The V gene's germline CDR1 is LNHDA and CDR2 SQIVND (reference sequence). The CDR3 length is 19 residues.

This clonotype came up a few times. The chain employs TRBV28 and TRBJ2-1; D not certain. Germline V gives CDR1 MDHEN, CDR2 SYDVKM. Trimming stripped 1 base from V and 6 bases from J, with 7 bases between. The CDR3 is made up of 13 amino acids. The CDR3 protein is CASSLSHGNEQFF. The CDR3 DNA reads as TGTGCCAGCAGTTTATCCCATGGCAATGAGCAGTTCTTC.

This clonotype was counted between two and nine times. The chain uses TRBV27 and TRBJ2-7; D may be TRBD1 (6 bases). CDR3 length equals 15 residues. V was trimmed by 3 bases and J by 0 bases, leaving 12 bases between them. Per germline, CDR1 MNHEY and CDR2 SMNVEV (reference sequence). The CDR3 nucleotides read TGTGCCAGCAGTTTGAGTCAGGGGCACTCCTACGAGCAGTACTTC. Its translation is CASSLSQGHSYEQYF.

This clonotype was counted ten times or more. V gene TRBV28 combines with J gene TRBJ2-5, with TRBD1 matching over 7 bases. V trimming: 2 bases; J trimming: 2 bases; junction bases outside the gene matches: 5. The CDR3 has 15 amino acids. Germline V gene lookup returns CDR1 MDHEN and CDR2 SYDVKM. The chain's CDR3 is CASSLEGATQETQYF. Written as DNA, the CDR3 is TGTGCCAGCAGTTTAGAGGGGGCGACTCAAGAGACCCAGTACTTC.

This clonotype was counted between two and nine times. This chain connects TRBV6-2 or TRBV6-3 to TRBJ2-1; 9 nucleotides line up with TRBD1. With V trimmed by 3 bases and J by 0 bases, 9 bases remained unmatched. The CDR3 is made up of 18 amino acids. In germline, CDR1 is MNHEY, CDR2 SVGEGT. Written as DNA, the CDR3 is TGTGCCAGCAGTTATACAATAGGACAGGGGAGCTCCTACAATGAGCAGTTCTTC. It yields the protein CASSYTIGQGSSYNEQFF.

The table lists this clonotype with many counts. The rearrangement links TRBV3-1 to TRBJ2-5, with D maybe TRBD2 (5 bases). The CDR3 is 14 residues long. V lost 3 bases to trimming and J lost 3 bases, with 11 bases between them. Germline values: CDR1 LGHDT, CDR2 YNNKEL (reference sequence). The CDR3 protein is CASSHWSGEETQYF. DNA of the CDR3: TGTGCCAGCAGCCATTGGTCCGGGGAAGAGACCCAGTACTTC.

The chain is built from TRBV5-1 and TRBJ2-1; 11 bases are shared with TRBD2. After removal of 3 bases from V and 5 bases from J, the junction contained 10 bases not matched to a gene. This CDR3 region has 17 residues. Per the germline V gene, CDR1 is SGHRS and CDR2 is YFSETQ. This CDR3 is CASSWGTTSGINNEQFF. The CDR3, as DNA: TGCGCCAGCAGCTGGGGGACGACTAGCGGGATAAACAATGAGCAGTTCTTC. Full variable domain (remainder filled in from reference TRBV5-1 and TRBJ2-1): KAGVTQTPRYLIKTRGQQVTLSCSPISGHRSVSWYQQTPGQGLQFLFEYFSETQRNKGNFPGRFSGRQFSNSRSEMNVSTLELGDSALYLCASSWGTTSGINNEQFFGPGTRLTVL.

This clonotype was found many times. V and J are TRBV28 and TRBJ2-7; D may be TRBD2 (5 bases). CDR3 length: 15 amino acids. V was trimmed by 4 bases and J by 7 bases, leaving 20 bases between them. Germline V lookup: CDR1 MDHEN, CDR2 SYDVKM. Here the CDR3 reads CASSSPPIASGEQYF. CDR3 coding DNA: TGTGCCAGCAGTTCCCCACCCATAGCGAGTGGGGAGCAGTACTTC.

The rearrangement links TRBV5-1 to TRBJ2-7, with a possible D match to TRBD1 (6 bases). The CDR3 has 14 amino acids. Germline loops: CDR1 SGHRS, CDR2 YFSETQ. Trimming stripped 2 bases from V and 1 base from J, with 10 bases between. CDR3 nucleotides: TGCGCCAGCAGCTTCAGTCAGGGGTCCTACGAGCAGTACTTC. The encoded protein is CASSFSQGSYEQYF.